The 21 T cell receptor beta chains listed next were all sequenced from one sample in a study of cytomegalovirus exposure and HLA in healthy donors. Researchers ran the PCR with 60 Vbeta and 13 Jbeta primers. TCRdb keeps only in-frame clones here, not all; method: immunoSEQ multiplex PCR. Its listing shows some 130,000 clones. Sequences were obtained from PBMCs. Receptor source: a woman in her fifties or sixties in good health and CMV-seronegative.

J is TRBJ1-5 and V is TRBV4-1; no clear D. CDR1 MGHRA and CDR2 YSYEKL come from the germline V gene. The CDR3 runs 13 residues. Trimming stripped 6 bases from V and 5 bases from J, with 11 bases between. In DNA, the CDR3 is TGCGCCAGCAGTCGGAGTACGTATCAGCCCCAGCATTTT. It codes for CASSRSTYQPQHF.

J is TRBJ1-1 and V is TRBV7-3, with 11 bases that match TRBD1. Germline V gene lookup returns CDR1 SGHTA and CDR2 FQGTGA. This CDR3 is 14 amino acids long. J was trimmed by 4 bases and V by 6 bases; bases with no gene match: 4. The CDR3 bases are TGTGCCAGCAGGAAGGGGACAGGGGGCACTGAAGCTTTCTTT. Its translation is CASRKGTGGTEAFF. The complete variable domain, with remaining parts taken from reference TRBV7-3 and TRBJ1-1, reads GAGVSQTPSNKVTEKGKYVELRCDPISGHTALYWYRQSLGQGPEFLIYFQGTGAADDSGLPNDRFFAVRPEGSVSTLKIQRTERGDSAVYLCASRKGTGGTEAFFGQGTRLTVV.

This chain joins TRBV6-1 and TRBJ1-3; 9 bases fit TRBD1. The CDR3 is made up of 14 amino acids. Germline-derived CDR1 and CDR2 are MNHNS and SASEGT. With V trimmed by 9 bases and J by 8 bases, 11 bases remained unmatched. The CDR3 reads CASIRDRAIDTIYF. The CDR3 DNA follows: TGTGCCAGTATACGGGACAGGGCAATCGACACCATATATTTT.

The CDR3: CASSSGTVYGYTF. The CDR3 DNA sequence: TGTGCCAGCAGCTCCGGGACAGTATATGGCTACACCTTC. This rearrangement joins TRBV5-4 to TRBJ1-2, with TRBD1 matching over 7 bases. V lost 3 bases, J lost 5 bases, and 4 bases stayed unmatched. The CDR3 contains 13 residues. Germline CDR1 reads SGHNT; CDR2 reads YYREEE (reference sequence).

The rearrangement uses TRBV21-1 and TRBJ2-7; the table calls TRBD2, which could not be checked here. TRBV21-1 is assigned pseudogene status. The CDR3 is made up of 18 amino acids. This CDR3 reads CASNSGRRLAGGSCEQYF. CDR3 coding DNA: TGTGCCAGCAACTCCGGGCGGAGGCTAGCGGGGGGGAGTTGCGAGCAGTACTTC.

In the case of this clone: The junction and the germline gene differ at one end; a read error may be behind it. The chain recombines TRBV10-3 with TRBJ1-2, with 7 bases that match TRBD1. Germline-derived CDR1 and CDR2 are ENHRY and SYGVKD. The CDR3 has 12 residues. The CDR3 nucleotides read TGTGCCATCAGTGAGCCGGGACAGAAATCCTACTTC. It is translated as CAISEPGQKSYF.

This chain uses TRBV6-6 with TRBJ2-7; 7 nucleotides line up with TRBD1. CDR1 is MNHNY, CDR2 SVGAGI, per germline (reference sequence). The CDR3 covers 14 residues. Trimming at V came to 5 bases and at J to 4 bases, leaving 8 bases not matched to a gene. CDR3 nucleotide sequence: TGTGCCAGCAGTCTCCCGGGACAGCATTACGAGCAGTACTTC. It specifies CASSLPGQHYEQYF.

In the case of this clone: The junction departs from the called germline gene at one end, perhaps through a read error. This chain uses TRBV7-7 with TRBJ2-1, with D possibly matching TRBD2 (5 bases). Germline lookup yields CDR1 SSHAT and CDR2 FNYEAQ (reference sequence). This CDR3 has 13 amino acids. The CDR3 bases are TGTGCTAGCAGTACCGGGGTAAACAATGAGCAGTTCTTC. Residues: CASSTGVNNEQFF.

V usage is TRBV19 and J usage is TRBJ1-6; TRBD1 might be the D (6 bases). The germline gives CDR1 LNHDA, CDR2 SQIVND (reference sequence). This CDR3 comprises 15 residues. V was trimmed by 8 bases and J by 13 bases, leaving 24 bases between them. The CDR3 DNA sequence: TGTGCCAGTCGGTCGACCGGGGACACTATGTCGCCCCTCCACTTT. Its translation is CASRSTGDTMSPLHF. Based on the CDR3 plus reference TRBV19 and TRBJ1-6, the full variable domain is DGGITQSPKYLFRKEGQNVTLSCEQNLNHDAMYWYRQDPGQGLRLIYYSQIVNDFQKGDIAEGYSVSREKKESFPLTVTSAQKNPTAFYLCASRSTGDTMSPLHFGNGTRLTVT.

The V and J genes are TRBV6-6 and TRBJ1-2, with D unclear. The length of the CDR3 is 13 residues. V was pared by 7 bases and J by 2 bases, with 11 bases between. The V gene's germline CDR1 is MNHNY and CDR2 SVGAGI (reference sequence). The DNA for the CDR3 is TGTGCCAGCACTCGATACGCGAACTATGGCTACACCTTC. It translates to CASTRYANYGYTF.

The V and J genes are TRBV28 and TRBJ2-6; 8 bases match TRBD1. Germline trimming cut 6 bases from V and 6 bases from J; bases unmatched to any gene: 13. The CDR3 covers 17 residues. CDR1 and CDR2 (germline): MDHEN, SYDVKM. This CDR3 reads CASSLGGQAVVANVLTF. CDR3 nucleotide sequence: TGTGCCAGCAGCCTAGGGGGACAGGCAGTAGTGGCCAACGTCCTGACTTTC.

This sequence joins TRBV7-3 and TRBJ2-2; 10 nucleotides agree with TRBD1. V trimming: 4 bases; J trimming: 4 bases; junction bases outside the gene matches: 3. The CDR3 covers 15 residues. CDR1 is SGHTA and CDR2 is FQGTGA in the germline V gene. CDR3 nucleotides: TGTGCCAGCAGCTCGAGGACAGGGGGCACCGGGGAGCTGTTTTTT. This encodes CASSSRTGGTGELFF.

The chain combines TRBV7-9 with TRBJ2-5, with D possibly TRBD1 on 6 matching bases. V was cut by 3 bases and J by 3 bases, with 11 bases left in between. The CDR3 runs to 14 residues. CDR1 and CDR2 (germline): SEHNR, FQNEAQ (reference sequence). The CDR3 region is CASSFLQGKETQYF. The CDR3 DNA is TGTGCCAGCAGCTTTCTGCAGGGGAAAGAGACCCAGTACTTC.

The J gene is TRBJ1-5, the V gene TRBV6-1; TRBD1 matches at 10 bases. Germline CDR1 MNHNS, CDR2 SASEGT. The CDR3 has 16 residues. The V gene end was trimmed by 4 bases and the J gene end by 3 bases; junction bases not matched to a gene: 6. The DNA for the CDR3 is TGTGCCAGCAGTGGGGGGGGACAGGGGAACAATCAGCCCCAGCATTTT. The encoded protein is CASSGGGQGNNQPQHF.

This chain uses TRBV6-1 with TRBJ2-7; a possible D gene is TRBD1 (5 bases). The CDR3 has 14 residues. The germline V gene encodes CDR1 MNHNS and CDR2 SASEGT. V lost 3 bases, J lost 3 bases, and 12 bases lay in between. The CDR3, as DNA: TGTGCCAGCAGTGAGGGCCAGGGTATCTACGAGCAGTACTTC. It translates to CASSEGQGIYEQYF.

The rearrangement links TRBV7-9 to TRBJ2-5, with 9 bases identical to TRBD1. This CDR3 spans 14 amino acids. CDR1 and CDR2 from the germline V gene are SEHNR and FQNEAQ (reference sequence). Losses at the gene ends were 2 bases for V and 5 bases for J; bases not matched to a gene: 3. For the CDR3, the DNA is TGTGCCAGCAGCTTATCGGGACAGGGTGAGACCCAGTACTTC. This translates into CASSLSGQGETQYF.

J is TRBJ2-2 and V is TRBV19, with 10 bases matching TRBD2. The V and J ends lost 1 base and 8 bases, in that order; junction bases with no gene match: 4. The germline CDR1 and CDR2 sequences are LNHDA and SQIVND (reference sequence). The CDR3 runs to 15 residues. The CDR3 sequence is CASSIVAGGSGELFF. The CDR3 region has the DNA TGTGCCAGTAGTATAGTAGCGGGGGGATCTGGGGAGCTGTTTTTT.

The chain combines TRBV28 with TRBJ1-2; 7 nucleotides line up with TRBD1. The length of the CDR3 is 11 residues. Looked up from germline, CDR1 is MDHEN and CDR2 is SYDVKM. Trimming took 5 bases from V and 13 from J; bases not matched to a gene: 7. The CDR3 nucleotides are TGTGCCAGCAGTGGAGACAGGGTGGTCACCTTC. Translation: CASSGDRVVTF.

The gene calls are TRBV13 and TRBJ2-7, with D unresolved. In germline, CDR1 is PRHDT, CDR2 FYEKMQ (reference sequence). CDR3 length: 12 amino acids. The V end was cut by 4 bases, the J end by 0 bases, with 4 bases between. Here the CDR3 DNA reads TGTGCCAGCAGCTCGAGCTCCTACGAGCAGTACTTC. Translation gives CASSSSSYEQYF.

This rearrangement joins TRBV2 to TRBJ1-2, with 10 bases lining up with TRBD1. Germline assignment: CDR1 SNHLY and CDR2 FYNNEI. With V trimmed by 4 bases and J by 0 bases, 5 bases remained unmatched. This CDR3 spans 16 amino acids. CDR3 nucleotide sequence: TGTGCCAGCAGTGCCCGAGGGACAGGGGCTAACTATGGCTACACCTTC. Its translation is CASSARGTGANYGYTF.

The chain uses TRBV5-1 and TRBJ1-1; perhaps TRBD1 as D (5 bases). There are 14 residues in the CDR3. V was cut by 0 bases and J by 3 bases, with 9 bases left in between. The germline CDR1 and CDR2 sequences are SGHRS and YFSETQ. CDR3 sequence (DNA): TGCGCCAGCAGCTTGGCAGCGGGGGACACTGAAGCTTTCTTT. This sequence encodes CASSLAAGDTEAFF.